This T cell receptor beta chain was identified in a study of shared T cell receptors in the human thymus (dated by TCRdb to 2020 to 2023). Describing the broader study: The study examined how the human thymus generates shared, self-reactive T-cell receptor alpha chains.

There are 14 amino acids in the CDR3, from cysteine to phenylalanine inclusive. The CDR3 DNA has 42 bases and is translated from base 1. V has 5 bases trimmed and J has 5 bases trimmed; junction bases matching no gene number 6. Via the germline V gene (reference sequence), CDR1 is SGHAT and CDR2 FQDESV. Note on this clone: This receptor's antigen is unknown. Nothing much larger sits one base from this clone, and base qualities are not available.

Libraries were made using the immunoSEQ multiplex PCR assay. TCRdb's version of the immuneACCESS table is confined to in-frame rearrangements and falls short of the full clone set. An unresolved V gene accounts for under half of the shortfall where checked; the remainder is of unknown origin. The sample includes roughly 660,000 clones, with around nine tenths observed a single time. The ten largest make up around 0.0099% of the sample. These data also formed part of another study, on human thymus T cells. The second study reports: Immunologically healthy infants undergoing open corrective cardiac surgery for congenital heart defects in Finland were used as donors. Thymus tissue was obtained as surgical resects removed during corrective cardiac surgery. Both the thymic and the peripheral blood repertoires appeared to show biased V and J gene segment usage. Highly overlapping thymic TCR repertoires among unrelated individuals were reported in the related research. The study characterized TCR alpha and beta repertoires from under 10 infant thymus samples and a few related peripheral blood samples. Donor ages ranged from roughly 6 to 244 days, and the cohort comprised about 6 male and a couple of female infants. Thymocytes were mechanically released from the tissue and were stored as pellets of roughly 9-31 million cells at -70 degrees C. Genomic DNA was extracted from frozen cell pellets with a QIAsymphony instrument. Using the immunoSEQ multiplex PCR assay, the TCRB and TCRAD loci were amplified from a standardized quantity of quality-controlled genomic DNA. The V(D)J region was spanned by amplicons of a length sufficient to cover the CDR3 and to identify V and J genes. Through the commercial immunoSEQ service, the amplicons were sequenced on an Illumina platform. Primer bias and sequencing errors were corrected as previously described, and TCRAD and TCRB definitions were based on the IMGT database. immunoSEQ Analyzer 3.0 and VDJTools were used for repertoire analysis, which covered basic statistics, V/J segment usage, diversity estimates, rarefaction and pairwise overlap. Diversity was estimated using the Chao1, ChaoE, Efron-Thisted, Shannon and inverse Simpson indices, and was also estimated on datasets down-sampled to the size of the smallest sample. Repertoire overlap was determined by strict matching of CDR3 nucleotide sequence, V gene and J gene, and Jaccard-based multidimensional scaling clustering was applied. On average, around 810,000 unique TCRB clonotypes were obtained from thymus samples, compared with about 84,000 from blood samples.

The V gene is TRBV11-1 and the J gene is TRBJ2-3; TRBD2 aligns with 8 central bases. Sequencing was performed on thymocytes. The TCR originated in a boy less than two years old with a congenital heart defect. Donor details come from another sample of the same person, matched by shared clones. The DNA is as follows: TGTGCCAGCAGCAGCCCGCGGGAGGAAGATACGCAGTATTTT. This translates into CASSSPREEDTQYF.